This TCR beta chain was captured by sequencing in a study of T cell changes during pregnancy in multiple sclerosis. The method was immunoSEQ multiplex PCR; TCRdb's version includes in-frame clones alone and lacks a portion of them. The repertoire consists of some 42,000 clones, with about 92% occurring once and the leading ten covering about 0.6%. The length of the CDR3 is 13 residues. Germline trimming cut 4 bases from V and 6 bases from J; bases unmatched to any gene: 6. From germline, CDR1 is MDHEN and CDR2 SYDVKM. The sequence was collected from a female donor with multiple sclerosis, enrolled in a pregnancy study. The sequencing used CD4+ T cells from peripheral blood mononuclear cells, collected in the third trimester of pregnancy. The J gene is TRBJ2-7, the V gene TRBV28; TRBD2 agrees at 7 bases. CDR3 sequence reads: CASSSRLASEQYF. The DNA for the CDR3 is TGTGCCAGCAGTTCGAGACTAGCCTCCGAGCAGTACTTC.